These 27 T cell receptor beta chains were sequenced from one sample in a study of blood T cell repertoires in COVID-19. Repertoires were generated with immunoSEQ multiplex PCR, while TCRdb's copy carries only in-frame clones and drops some. The sample yields about 280,000 clones, roughly 85% seen once. The specimen was peripheral blood. The source is a man aged 50-59 years with active or convalescent COVID-19.

DNA for the CDR3: TGTGCCAGCAGCCCTGGGACTAGCTGGAGCTCCTACAATGAGCAGTTCTTC. It specifies CASSPGTSWSSYNEQFF. J is TRBJ2-1 and V is TRBV3-1 (or the pseudogene TRBV3-2), with TRBD2 identical over 9 bases. Germline V gene sequence: CDR1 LGHDT, CDR2 YNNKEL (reference sequence). The junction had 7 bases not matched to a gene; V was cut back by 4 bases and J by 0 bases. This CDR3 comprises 17 residues.

V is TRBV5-6 and J is TRBJ1-2; D unclear. This CDR3 spans 14 amino acids. Germline V CDR1 and CDR2: SGHDT, YYEEEE. Trimming shortened V by 1 base and J by 5 bases, and 12 bases separated the two germline ends. The DNA for the CDR3 is TGTGCCAGCAGCTTGTCACTTTCTCCATATGGCTACACCTTC. Encoded protein: CASSLSLSPYGYTF.

Concerning this clone: At one end the junction does not follow the germline gene, possibly because of a read error. The V gene is TRBV3-1 (or the pseudogene TRBV3-2), the J gene TRBJ2-7; 7 bases line up with TRBD2. The CDR3 runs 13 residues. Per the germline V gene, CDR1 is LGHDT and CDR2 is YNNKEL (reference sequence). The DNA for the CDR3 is TGTGCCGGCAGCCAAGGCCTGGGGGGGGAGCAGTACTTC. Protein: CAGSQGLGGEQYF.

This chain connects TRBV2 to TRBJ2-4, with D unclear. This CDR3 comprises 13 residues. Germline V CDR1 and CDR2: SNHLY, FYNNEI. V dropped 7 bases and J dropped 1 base, with 8 bases sitting between them. CDR3 coding DNA: TGTGCCAGCAACTTAGCCGCCAAAAACATTCAGTACTTC. This encodes CASNLAAKNIQYF.

The chain is built from TRBV24-1 and TRBJ2-7, with D possibly matching TRBD2 (5 bases). Trimming cost V 0 bases and J 3 bases, with 17 bases left between them. Germline lookup yields CDR1 KGHDR and CDR2 SFDVKD. The CDR3 contains 17 residues. The CDR3 DNA sequence: TGTGCCACCAGTGATTTGTCTCCGGGATTAAGGAACTACGAGCAGTACTTC. Translated: CATSDLSPGLRNYEQYF.

This chain uses TRBV3-1 (or the pseudogene TRBV3-2) with TRBJ1-1; weak D call: TRBD1 (5 bases). CDR1 LGHDT and CDR2 YNNKEL come from the germline V gene (reference sequence). With 4 bases removed from V and 1 base from J, the gap between germline ends came to 13 bases. CDR3 length: 15 amino acids. The CDR3 protein is CASSPTPDRNTEAFF. CDR3 DNA: TGTGCCAGCAGCCCAACCCCTGACAGGAACACTGAAGCTTTCTTT.

This chain joins TRBV19 and TRBJ1-1, with no clear D. The germline CDR1 and CDR2 sequences are LNHDA and SQIVND (reference sequence). The CDR3 runs to 13 residues. Trimming pared 3 bases from V and 3 bases from J, leaving 8 bases between. CDR3 in DNA: TGTGCCAGTAGTATGGCGGGGTACACTGAAGCTTTCTTT. It is translated as CASSMAGYTEAFF.

The chain carries TRBV6-4 and TRBJ1-1; no reliable D call. This CDR3 region has 15 residues. Per germline, CDR1 MRHNA and CDR2 SNTAGT. V lost 0 bases, J lost 11 bases, and 19 bases lay in between. As DNA, the CDR3 is TGTGCCAGCAGTGACTCGATCGGGCCCGCCAGGAGGGCTTTCTTT. Translation gives CASSDSIGPARRAFF.

The chain employs TRBV28 and TRBJ1-1; maybe TRBD1 (5 bases). V was clipped by 5 bases and J by 5 bases, with 12 bases between them. The CDR3 totals 13 residues. Germline lookup yields CDR1 MDHEN and CDR2 SYDVKM. The chain's CDR3 is CASSPPTETEAFF. CDR3 DNA sequence: TGTGCCAGCAGTCCGCCGACAGAGACTGAAGCTTTCTTT.

The chain is built from TRBV30 and TRBJ2-5; D might be TRBD1 (5 bases). The CDR3 extends over 13 amino acids. Germline CDR1 is GTSNPN and CDR2 is SVGIG (reference sequence). V lost 2 bases and J lost 3, with 10 bases in between. In DNA, the CDR3 is TGTGCCTGGAGTAGGGGCAGTAAAGAGACCCAGTACTTC. Amino acid sequence: CAWSRGSKETQYF.

The rearrangement joins TRBV28 to TRBJ2-1, with 9 nucleotides matching TRBD2. The CDR3 has 16 amino acids. CDR1 and CDR2 from the germline V gene are MDHEN and SYDVKM. V gave up 5 bases and J gave up 2 bases; unmatched junction bases: 7. CDR3 coding DNA: TGTGCCAGCAGTCTCCCCATAGCGGGAGCCTACAATGAGCAGTTCTTC. Protein product: CASSLPIAGAYNEQFF.

The rearrangement uses TRBV7-9 and TRBJ2-1; D is uncertain. The ends were cut back, 2 bases at V and 6 bases at J, with 8 bases in the middle. This CDR3 has 13 amino acids. Germline CDR1 is SEHNR and CDR2 is FQNEAQ (reference sequence). The CDR3 reads CASSLNEVNEQFF. The CDR3 nucleotides are TGTGCCAGCAGCTTAAATGAGGTCAATGAGCAGTTCTTC.

This clone was seen a single time. The CDR3: CATKTGGITEAFF. CDR3 nucleotide sequence: TGTGCCACCAAGACAGGGGGCATCACTGAAGCTTTCTTT. The chain employs TRBV19 and TRBJ1-1; 10 bases fit TRBD1. With 10 bases clipped from V and 4 bases from J, the junction kept 6 bases outside the gene matches. The CDR3 runs to 13 residues. CDR1 is LNHDA, CDR2 SQIVND, per germline (reference sequence).

The chain links TRBV27 to TRBJ2-2; the D gene is possibly TRBD2 (6 bases). V lost 4 bases and J 5 bases, leaving 20 bases between the germline ends. Per the germline V gene, CDR1 is MNHEY and CDR2 is SMNVEV (reference sequence). The CDR3 runs to 17 residues. The CDR3 spells CASSSPGRTGGTGELFF. The CDR3 DNA is TGTGCCAGCAGTTCCCCCGGCAGGACCGGGGGTACCGGGGAGCTGTTTTTT.

This clone showed up just once. The rearrangement links TRBV28 to TRBJ2-5, with D perhaps matching TRBD2 (5 bases). CDR3 length: 16 residues. The V gene lost 1 base and the J gene lost 0 bases, with 12 bases spanning the gap. In germline, CDR1 is MDHEN, CDR2 SYDVKM. This chain's CDR3 is CASSLYASPNQETQYF. In nucleotides, the CDR3 is TGTGCCAGCAGTTTATATGCTAGCCCGAACCAAGAGACCCAGTACTTC.

The chain links TRBV28 to TRBJ1-2, with 9 bases that match TRBD1. Germline CDR1 reads MDHEN; CDR2 reads SYDVKM. The CDR3 extends over 12 amino acids. The V gene end was trimmed by 5 bases and the J gene end by 10 bases; junction bases not matched to a gene: 5. The CDR3: CASSPWTGDYTF. The CDR3 DNA sequence: TGTGCCAGCAGTCCCTGGACAGGGGACTACACCTTC.

The chain joins TRBV6-1 to TRBJ2-5, with D tentatively TRBD1 (7 bases). Germline loops: CDR1 MNHNS, CDR2 SASEGT. V shed 5 bases and J shed 0 bases, with 13 bases lying between them. The CDR3 has 15 residues. Written as DNA, the CDR3 is TGTGCCAGCAGTTCAGCAGGGGGGTACCAAGAGACCCAGTACTTC. Encoded protein: CASSSAGGYQETQYF.

The genes are TRBV27 and TRBJ2-1, with 7 bases identical to TRBD2. CDR1 and CDR2 (germline): MNHEY, SMNVEV (reference sequence). V trimming: 5 bases; J trimming: 6 bases; junction bases outside the gene matches: 7. This CDR3 is built from 14 residues. The CDR3, as DNA: TGTGCCAGCAGTCTCGGCGGGAGAGCCAATGAGCAGTTCTTC. Its translation is CASSLGGRANEQFF.

The chain employs TRBV24-1 and TRBJ2-2; D possibly corresponds to TRBD2 (5 bases). The V gene's germline CDR1 is KGHDR and CDR2 SFDVKD. V lost 0 bases and J lost 3, with 7 bases in between. This CDR3 spans 15 amino acids. The CDR3: CATSDLEGDTGELFF. In DNA form, the CDR3 reads TGTGCCACCAGTGATTTGGAGGGTGACACCGGGGAGCTGTTTTTT.

V usage is TRBV30 and J usage is TRBJ1-6; D may be TRBD1 (5 bases). Germline V gene sequence: CDR1 GTSNPN, CDR2 SVGIG (reference sequence). The length of the CDR3 is 13 residues. V was shortened by 3 bases and J by 9 bases, with 12 bases between the two germline ends. The CDR3 DNA follows: TGTGCCTGGAGAGGCGGGGGAGGTTCACCCCTCCACTTT. Protein product: CAWRGGGGSPLHF.

The chain is built from TRBV28 and TRBJ2-5, with a weak D call TRBD2 (5 bases). Germline V gene lookup returns CDR1 MDHEN and CDR2 SYDVKM. V dropped 4 bases and J dropped 1 base, with 19 bases sitting between them. This CDR3 has 17 amino acids. The CDR3 here is CASSSGSVKRTQETQYF. The CDR3 nucleotides read TGTGCCAGCAGTTCCGGCAGCGTCAAGCGGACCCAAGAGACCCAGTACTTC.

The chain links TRBV10-3 to TRBJ1-1; 7 nucleotides agree with TRBD1. CDR3 length: 14 residues. Germline values: CDR1 ENHRY, CDR2 SYGVKD. V was pared by 6 bases and J by 4 bases, with 8 bases of the junction left unmatched. The CDR3: CAISPTGASTEAFF. The CDR3 region has the DNA TGTGCCATCAGCCCTACAGGGGCAAGCACTGAAGCTTTCTTT.

J is TRBJ2-7 and V is TRBV9, with D possibly being TRBD1 (6 bases). Germline CDR1 is SGDLS and CDR2 is YYNGEE. The CDR3 has 16 amino acids. The germline V and J ends were trimmed by 0 bases and 2 bases, with 15 bases remaining between them. Written as DNA, the CDR3 is TGTGCCAGCAGCGTAGCGGCGGACAGACCCACCTACGAGCAGTACTTC. This gives the protein CASSVAADRPTYEQYF.

The chain has TRBV2 and TRBJ1-2; 7 nucleotides align to TRBD1. CDR3 length equals 12 residues. With V trimmed by 6 bases and J by 4 bases, 2 bases remained unmatched. The V gene's germline CDR1 is SNHLY and CDR2 FYNNEI. CDR3 sequence reads: CASRTGAYGYTF. The CDR3 DNA reads as TGTGCCAGCAGAACAGGGGCCTATGGCTACACCTTC. The full variable domain, in which reference TRBV2 and TRBJ1-2 provide the parts outside the CDR3, is EPEVTQTPSHQVTQMGQEVILRCVPISNHLYFYWYRQILGQKVEFLVSFYNNEISEKSEIFDDQFSVERPDGSNFTLKIRSTKLEDSAMYFCASRTGAYGYTFGSGTRLTVV.

The V and J genes are TRBV30 and TRBJ2-7; the D gene is possibly TRBD2 (6 bases). V lost 5 bases to trimming and J lost 0 bases, with 11 bases between them. CDR1 is GTSNPN and CDR2 is SVGIG in the germline V gene (reference sequence). The CDR3 is 13 residues long. The CDR3 protein is CAWDPGLSYEQYF. CDR3 coding DNA: TGTGCCTGGGACCCGGGACTCTCCTACGAGCAGTACTTC.

This chain uses TRBV9 with TRBJ2-1, with D perhaps matching TRBD2 (5 bases). Germline CDR1 reads SGDLS; CDR2 reads YYNGEE. The CDR3 is 14 residues long. V lost 0 bases and J lost 5, with 9 bases in between. The CDR3 coding sequence is TGTGCCAGCAGCGTAGATCTTAGCGACAATGAGCAGTTCTTC. Translation: CASSVDLSDNEQFF. The variable domain in full, completed from reference TRBV9 and TRBJ2-1, reads DSGVTQTPKHLITATGQRVTLRCSPRSGDLSVYWYQQSLDQGLQFLIQYYNGEERAKGNILERFSAQQFPDLHSELNLSSLELGDSALYFCASSVDLSDNEQFFGPGTRLTVL.

The chain joins TRBV28 to TRBJ1-1; a possible D gene is TRBD1 (6 bases). Trimming took 6 bases from V and 3 from J, leaving 14 bases between them. There are 14 residues in the CDR3. Germline V gene data show CDR1 as MDHEN and CDR2 as SYDVKM. The CDR3 region has the DNA TGTGCCAGCAGCGGGGGGGCGAAACACACTGAAGCTTTCTTT. Protein product: CASSGGAKHTEAFF.